The 21 T cell receptor beta chains presented below share a single source sample, sequenced in a study of cytomegalovirus exposure and HLA in healthy donors. The PCR had 60 Vbeta and 13 Jbeta primers. Method: immunoSEQ multiplex PCR; TCRdb's copy keeps in-frame clones and lacks some. Of 120,000 to 150,000 clones listed, 79% are singletons. The sequenced sample was PBMCs. These receptors were taken from a woman aged 40-49 years in good health and CMV-seropositive.

The V call is TRBV18, the J call TRBJ2-3; D ambiguous. V was pared by 3 bases and J by 0 bases, with 13 bases between. The CDR3 is 16 amino acids. Germline CDR1 reads KGHSH; CDR2 reads LQKENI. DNA of the CDR3: TGTGCCAGCTCACCCTTTGAGACATCGAGCACAGATACGCAGTATTTT. Protein product: CASSPFETSSTDTQYF.

The chain carries TRBV11-2 and TRBJ2-6, with D unresolved. CDR1 is SGHAT, CDR2 FQNNGV, per germline. The germline V and J ends were trimmed by 4 bases and 0 bases, with 10 bases remaining between them. The CDR3 is made up of 16 amino acids. CDR3 sequence (DNA): TGTGCCAGCAGCTCGGAAACGGGCTCTGGGGCCAACGTCCTGACTTTC. Translated: CASSSETGSGANVLTF.

The CDR3 here is CASSTGSYEQYF. The CDR3 DNA is TGTGCCAGCTCCACAGGTTCCTACGAGCAGTACTTC. This sequence joins TRBV18 and TRBJ2-7; possible D gene TRBD1, 5 bases. The length of the CDR3 is 12 residues. V lost 6 bases and J lost 1, with 7 bases in between. In germline, CDR1 is KGHSH, CDR2 LQKENI.

The chain employs TRBV14 and TRBJ2-7, with a possible D match to TRBD1 (5 bases). The ends were cut back, 3 bases at V and 0 bases at J, with 9 bases in the middle. This CDR3 comprises 14 residues. The germline V gene has CDR1 SGHDN and CDR2 FVKESK. This chain's CDR3 is CASSQGLTSYEQYF. The CDR3 bases are TGTGCCAGCAGCCAGGGGCTTACCTCCTACGAGCAGTACTTC.

The V gene is TRBV27, the J gene TRBJ1-6; the D gene is possibly TRBD1 (6 bases). Germline CDR1 is MNHEY and CDR2 is SMNVEV (reference sequence). Trimming shortened V by 2 bases and J by 7 bases, and 15 bases separated the two germline ends. There are 16 residues in the CDR3. This chain's CDR3 is CASSLVFGGRNSPLHF. CDR3 sequence (DNA): TGTGCCAGCAGTTTAGTATTTGGGGGCAGAAATTCACCCCTCCACTTT.

The rearrangement links TRBV19 to TRBJ1-5; 8 bases map to TRBD1. CDR1 and CDR2 from the germline V gene are LNHDA and SQIVND (reference sequence). CDR3 size: 14 residues. The CDR3 nucleotides are TGTGCTAACAGGGGGGGCTTTAACGGCCAGCCCCAGCATTTT. Translation gives CANRGGFNGQPQHF.

This chain links TRBV19 with TRBJ2-5; 10 bases align to TRBD1. This CDR3 region has 15 residues. CDR1 LNHDA and CDR2 SQIVND come from the germline V gene (reference sequence). The ends lost 3 bases at V and 5 bases at J; junction bases unmatched: 6. In DNA, the CDR3 is TGTGCCAGTAGTATCAAGACAGGGGGCAGCGAGACCCAGTACTTC. Protein sequence: CASSIKTGGSETQYF. The full variable domain, with the rest looked up from reference TRBV19 and TRBJ2-5, is DGGITQSPKYLFRKEGQNVTLSCEQNLNHDAMYWYRQDPGQGLRLIYYSQIVNDFQKGDIAEGYSVSREKKESFPLTVTSAQKNPTAFYLCASSIKTGGSETQYFGPGTRLLVL.

The chain has TRBV6-1 and TRBJ2-3; 9 bases are a match to TRBD1. CDR1 is MNHNS and CDR2 is SASEGT in the germline V gene. The V segment lost 4 bases and the J segment 2 bases; nucleotides outside the gene matches: 7. This CDR3 region has 16 residues. This CDR3 is CASSATGTGNTDTQYF. The CDR3 DNA follows: TGTGCCAGCAGTGCGACCGGGACAGGGAACACAGATACGCAGTATTTT.

V and J are TRBV6-1 and TRBJ2-1; D possibly corresponds to TRBD1 (6 bases). From germline, CDR1 is MNHNS and CDR2 SASEGT. Trimming shortened V by 4 bases and J by 0 bases, and 16 bases separated the two germline ends. This CDR3 region has 17 residues. CDR3 coding DNA: TGTGCCAGCAGTGCTACTGTTCACAGGGCCTCCTACAATGAGCAGTTCTTC. This encodes CASSATVHRASYNEQFF.

This chain joins TRBV5-1 and TRBJ2-7, with 8 bases identical to TRBD1. Germline loops: CDR1 SGHRS, CDR2 YFSETQ. Trimming removed 4 bases from V and 5 bases from J; junction bases left unmatched: 8. There are 14 residues in the CDR3. Written as DNA, the CDR3 is TGCGCCAGCAGCCCCCAGGACAGGGCCCACGAGCAGTACTTC. This codes for CASSPQDRAHEQYF.

The J gene is TRBJ1-1, the V gene TRBV10-3; 7 bases map to TRBD1. Germline V CDR1 and CDR2: ENHRY, SYGVKD. The CDR3 runs to 16 residues. V lost 8 bases, J lost 4 bases, and 16 bases stayed unmatched. In nucleotides, the CDR3 is TGTGCCATCCGGGAACCAGTACAGGGGCATAGCACTGAAGCTTTCTTT. As protein: CAIREPVQGHSTEAFF.

The V call is TRBV5-5, the J call TRBJ1-4, with 8 bases fitting TRBD1. The germline V gene encodes CDR1 SGHKS and CDR2 YYEKEE (reference sequence). Germline trimming cut 4 bases from V and 12 bases from J; bases unmatched to any gene: 14. This CDR3 is built from 15 residues. The CDR3 DNA reads as TGTGCCAGCAGCCCGGAGGGGGCAGGGGGCCAGGAACTGTTTTTT. This translates into CASSPEGAGGQELFF.

This clone was detected only a few times. V and J are TRBV9 and TRBJ1-6, with 9 bases aligning to TRBD1. This CDR3 region has 18 residues. Germline V CDR1 and CDR2: SGDLS, YYNGEE. The V gene end was trimmed by 3 bases and the J gene end by 7 bases; junction bases not matched to a gene: 14. CDR3 nucleotides: TGTGCCAGCAGCGAGGGGACAGGGAGGGGATTAAGGAATTCACCCCTCCACTTT. Translating gives CASSEGTGRGLRNSPLHF.

There are a few counts of this clone. The rearrangement links TRBV6-1 to TRBJ2-5; 10 nucleotides align to TRBD1. This CDR3 has 19 amino acids. Germline-derived CDR1 and CDR2 are MNHNS and SASEGT. Germline trimming cut 3 bases from V and 4 bases from J; bases unmatched to any gene: 17. CDR3 sequence reads: CASSEGRGTGVGRVETQYF. For the CDR3, the DNA is TGTGCCAGCAGTGAGGGCCGGGGGACAGGGGTCGGCCGGGTAGAGACCCAGTACTTC.

V usage is TRBV19 and J usage is TRBJ1-5, with D possibly matching TRBD1 (6 bases). CDR1 and CDR2 (germline): LNHDA, SQIVND (reference sequence). Trimming stripped 0 bases from V and 5 bases from J, with 17 bases between. The CDR3 has 17 amino acids. CDR3 sequence: CASSIEETGPGYQPQHF. CDR3 nucleotide sequence: TGTGCCAGTAGTATAGAAGAAACAGGGCCGGGTTATCAGCCCCAGCATTTT.

The chain is built from TRBV11-2 and TRBJ2-1; D possibly corresponds to TRBD1 (5 bases). This CDR3 spans 16 amino acids. CDR1 and CDR2 (germline): SGHAT, FQNNGV. V lost 1 base, J lost 0 bases, and 10 bases lay in between. The CDR3 DNA sequence: TGTGCCAGCAGCTTAGGTGGGGCCCGCTCCTACAATGAGCAGTTCTTC. This gives the protein CASSLGGARSYNEQFF.

The chain uses TRBV5-6 and TRBJ2-5; TRBD2 might be the D (6 bases). The V and J ends lost 5 bases and 1 base respectively, with 12 bases between them. The CDR3 covers 14 residues. In germline, CDR1 is SGHDT, CDR2 YYEEEE. The CDR3 protein is CASSDSGPQETQYF. In DNA, the CDR3 is TGTGCCAGCAGTGATAGCGGCCCCCAAGAGACCCAGTACTTC.

The rearrangement joins TRBV5-4 to TRBJ2-2; 7 bases map to TRBD2. The CDR3 extends over 18 amino acids. Germline CDR1 and CDR2: SGHNT and YYREEE (reference sequence). The V segment lost 0 bases and the J segment 3 bases; nucleotides outside the gene matches: 11. The CDR3 DNA is TGTGCCAGCAGCTTGGGTGCGTCTAGCGGACTTTACACCGGGGAGCTGTTTTTT. This codes for CASSLGASSGLYTGELFF.

This clone was observed a few times. This sequence joins TRBV5-1 and TRBJ1-1, with D possibly being TRBD1 (5 bases). Germline loops: CDR1 SGHRS, CDR2 YFSETQ. Trimming pared 4 bases from V and 3 bases from J, leaving 13 bases between. The CDR3 has 14 residues. The CDR3 DNA follows: TGCGCCAGCAGCGCGGGAGGGGTTGACACTGAAGCTTTCTTT. Protein: CASSAGGVDTEAFF.

V and J are TRBV5-6 and TRBJ2-1; TRBD1 matches at 7 bases. The ends lost 3 bases at V and 4 bases at J; junction bases unmatched: 10. The CDR3 is 16 residues long. Germline CDR1 is SGHDT and CDR2 is YYEEEE. The CDR3 bases are TGTGCCAGCAGCTCCACCGGGACAGCGAAATACAATGAGCAGTTCTTC. Amino acids: CASSSTGTAKYNEQFF.

V and J are TRBV5-1 and TRBJ2-7; a weak D match, TRBD1 (5 bases). Per germline, CDR1 SGHRS and CDR2 YFSETQ. CDR3 length: 14 amino acids. V gave up 5 bases and J gave up 0 bases, with 12 bases separating them. CDR3 nucleotide sequence: TGCGCCAGCAGTTATCAGGGAAGCTCCTACGAGCAGTACTTC. Protein: CASSYQGSSYEQYF.